This paragraph covers one TCR beta chain sequence. This receptor's antigen is unknown. This may stem from a read error, because a much larger clone lies one nucleotide away. Sequences GTSNPN (CDR1) and SVGIG (CDR2) are obtained from the germline V gene (reference sequence). The CDR3 runs 16 residues from the cysteine to the phenylalanine. The read is trimmed to its CDR3 DNA, 48 bases read in frame from base 1. This record belongs to a study of regulatory T cells in long-lasting Graves disease (dated by TCRdb to the early 2020s). Concerning the study at large: Newly diagnosed Graves' disease patients had taken antithyroid drugs for less than 3 months. Patients with persistent Graves' disease were compared with patients with newly diagnosed Graves' disease using TCR sequencing and RNA sequencing of peripheral blood. The study was conducted in China and was registered as a clinical trial. A total of approximately 35 samples were covered by TCR sequencing, comprising approximately 13 persistent and roughly 20 newly diagnosed Graves' disease patients. Broader findings and caveats from the paper: TRBV28, TRBJ1-2 and TRBJ2-5 were preferentially used in persistent disease, while TRBV20-1 and TRBJ2-1 were favored in newly diagnosed disease. As a limitation, the authors acknowledged that the small sample size may reduce accuracy. A larger number of public clonotypes was shared among persistent patients (more than 2,500) than among newly diagnosed patients (roughly 930). Only peripheral blood was studied, because thyroid tissue, the primary lesion, was inaccessible. Lower TCR Shannon entropy and fewer highly expanded clones were observed in persistent Graves' disease patients than in newly diagnosed patients, which suggested clonal expansion. Only the TCR beta chain was sequenced and analyzed.

This sample's time point label indicates: newly diagnosed GD, antithyroid drugs for less than 3 months. For both TCR sequencing and RNA sequencing, RNA was extracted from PBMCs in TRIzol. The diagnosis of Graves' disease followed American Thyroid Association guidelines. Patients were recruited from an endocrinology department in Xi'an, China. Each patient gave around 9 milliliters of peripheral blood, collected in an EDTA anticoagulant tube. PBMCs were isolated by Ficoll Paque Plus density gradient separation without further T cell sorting. An Agilent 2100 Bioanalyzer and agarose gel were used to check RNA quality, while a NanoDrop 2000 measured RNA concentration. The receptor library was made with multiplex PCR. The sample was run on an Illumina HiSeq 4000. CDR3 regions were amplified by Arm-PCR with iRepertoire HTBI primers to construct TCR beta libraries. Before sequencing, the PCR products went through gel purification. Regarding the original processing steps: Across samples, 55 to 80 TRBV and 13 to 15 TRBJ segments were identified and used for gene usage analysis of CDR3 amino acid clonotypes. COPE and FqMerger were used to merge the filtered high-quality paired reads into contigs. BLAST was used to align contigs to IMGT TRBV, TRBD and TRBJ reference genes, with CDR3 defined following IMGT. Highly expanded clones were defined as clonotypes with a frequency above 0.1%. Repertoire diversity was measured by Shannon entropy, and V-J evenness by the Gini coefficient. A clonotype found in more than one individual was treated as public. TCRdb handled the public reads itself, with Q25 trimming in fastp and clone calling in MiXCR, and kept productive beta chains. For every CDR3 protein sequence, its rows merge into one entry that carries the most common genes and DNA. None of the V and J calls come from the authors' own analysis; TCRdb made them. Within this sample are some 400,000 distinct CDR3 sequences, with about 16% of them counted one time only. The ten largest clones add up to 16% of the sample.

These data were also reused for a study on T cells in Graves' hyperthyroidism and ophthalmopathy. As that second study puts it: Graves' hyperthyroidism was defined as stable when no progression to ophthalmopathy occurred over 18 months of follow-up. Hyperthyroidism patients were newly diagnosed, with disease duration under 2 months, and aged 18 to 65 years. Patients with uncontrolled infections, other autoimmune diseases, pregnancy or lactation were excluded. Diagnoses were established on the basis of clinical symptoms, serum thyroxine and TRAb, thyroid ultrasound, and orbital computed tomography. The first round of RT-PCR for the TCR CDR3 was performed with the HTBI primer set and the Qiagen OneStep RT-PCR kit. Most expanded thyroid clonotypes (frequency above 0.001) were also detected in blood, suggesting blood repertoires may reflect thyroid immune responses. In cross-validation, a model built on a 13 V-J signature told ophthalmopathy apart from stable hyperthyroidism with approximately 90% sensitivity and roughly 81% specificity, and in testing the same model reached 80%/75%. In validation, the model predicted progression to ophthalmopathy with around 71% sensitivity and around 72% specificity, a median of 6.5 months before onset. To identify TCR V-J signatures that set the groups apart, the researchers used a discovery cohort of about a hundred patients, made up of roughly 40 with Graves' ophthalmopathy and some 60 with stable Graves' hyperthyroidism. Prospective prediction of ophthalmopathy was tested in an independent validation cohort of approximately 18 hyperthyroidism patients and 17 patients who later progressed to ophthalmopathy. The roughly 90 discovery patients were divided at random into training and test sets in a 7:3 ratio. The study also compared thyroid tissue and blood T-cell repertoires from a handful of Graves' hyperthyroidism patients. Once sampling was done, hyperthyroidism patients were given methimazole at a starting dose of 30 mg daily, whereas ophthalmopathy patients were given high-dose intravenous methylprednisolone. The libraries were constructed in a second round of multiplex PCR and then size-selected and purified. The libraries were sequenced on an Illumina HiSeq2000 using paired-end 100 bp reads. SOAPnuke was used to process the raw data, with reads discarded if the reads contained adapters or uncalled bases, had a mean Phred below 15, or lacked an exact constant-primer or identifier match. COPE v1.2.5 was used to merge the high-quality paired reads, and each unique nucleotide sequence was defined as a clonotype. Clonotypes were aligned to IMGT TRBV, TRBD and TRBJ reference segments using MiTCR v1.1. The analysis was restricted to V-J combinations with a frequency above 0.0001, which together covered 98% to 99.2% of the repertoires. The TCS score was defined as F50 (clonal expansion) divided by E x V (chaos), with BLOSUM62-based TCRdist calculated between CDR3 peptides within each V-J. Welch's t-statistics and random forest reduced several hundred V-J features to 10 to 15, which were used in a naive Bayes classifier (R e1071). Sample size was not statistically predetermined, and blinding of investigators to group allocation was not performed. TCR Vbeta CDR3 sequencing of fewer than 150 peripheral blood samples (approximately 44 ophthalmopathy, 75 to 80 hyperthyroidism and approximately 17 progressor patients) is reported in the paper.

The V gene is TRBV30 and the J gene is TRBJ2-7; TRBD1 is possibly the D segment (6 matching bases). The specimen comprised peripheral blood mononuclear cells (PBMCs), sampled at new diagnosis, from a patient treated with antithyroid drugs. This sequence originates from a woman aged 25-40 years with Graves disease. Donor details come from another sample of the same person, matched by shared clones. The DNA sequence follows: TGTGCCTGGCGTCCTCCCAGGGGCCACCAATCCTACGGGCAGTACTTC. It translates as CAWRPPRGHQSYGQYF.